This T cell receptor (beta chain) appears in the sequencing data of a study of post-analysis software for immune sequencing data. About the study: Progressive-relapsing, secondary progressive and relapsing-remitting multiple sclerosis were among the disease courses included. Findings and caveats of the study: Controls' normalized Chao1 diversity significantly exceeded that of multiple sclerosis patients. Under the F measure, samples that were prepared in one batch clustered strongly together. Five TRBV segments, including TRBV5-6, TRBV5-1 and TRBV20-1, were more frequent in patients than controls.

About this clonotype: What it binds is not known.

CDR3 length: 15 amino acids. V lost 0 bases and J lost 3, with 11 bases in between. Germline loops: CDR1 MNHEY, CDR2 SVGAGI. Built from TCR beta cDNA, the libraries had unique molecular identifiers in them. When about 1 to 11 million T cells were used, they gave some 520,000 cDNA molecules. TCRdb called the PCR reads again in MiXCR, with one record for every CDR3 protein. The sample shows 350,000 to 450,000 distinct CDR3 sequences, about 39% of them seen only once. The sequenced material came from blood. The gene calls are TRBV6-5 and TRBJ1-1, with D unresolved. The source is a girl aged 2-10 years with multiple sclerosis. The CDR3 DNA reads TGTGCCAGCAGTTACTCGCACGAATTGGACACTGAAGCTTTCTTT. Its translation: CASSYSHELDTEAFF.